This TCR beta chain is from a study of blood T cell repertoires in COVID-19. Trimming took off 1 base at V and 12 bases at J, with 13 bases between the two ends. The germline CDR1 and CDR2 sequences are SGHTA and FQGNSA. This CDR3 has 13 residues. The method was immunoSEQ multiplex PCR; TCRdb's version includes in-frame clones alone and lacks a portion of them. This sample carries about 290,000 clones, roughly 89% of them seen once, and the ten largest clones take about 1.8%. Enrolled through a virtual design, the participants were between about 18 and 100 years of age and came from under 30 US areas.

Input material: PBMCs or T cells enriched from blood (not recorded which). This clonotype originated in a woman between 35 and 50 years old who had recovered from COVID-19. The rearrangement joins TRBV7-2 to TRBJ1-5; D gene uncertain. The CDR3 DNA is TGTGCCAGCAGCTTAGTCGGTCCAGGCGACCAGCATTTT. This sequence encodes CASSLVGPGDQHF.